These 27 T cell receptor beta chains were all obtained from the same sample, sequenced in a study of cytomegalovirus exposure and HLA in healthy donors. Primers for the PCR totalled 60 Vbeta and 13 Jbeta. Data came from immunoSEQ multiplex PCR; TCRdb stores just in-frame clones and leaves some out. This table lists 95,000 to 150,000 clones. The sample comprised PBMCs. Receptors originate from a middle-aged man in good health and CMV-seronegative.

The CDR3 loop reads CASRQTVSNQPQHF. CDR3 bases: TGTGCCAGCAGACAGACAGTTAGCAATCAGCCCCAGCATTTT. The chain combines TRBV4-2 with TRBJ1-5; D possibly corresponds to TRBD1 (5 bases). The CDR3 has 14 residues. CDR1 and CDR2 from the germline V gene are LGHNA and YNFKEQ. The ends were cut back, 6 bases at V and 0 bases at J, with 9 bases in the middle.

J is TRBJ1-5 and V is TRBV6-1; 10 nucleotides agree with TRBD1. J lost 6 bases, V lost 6 bases, and 5 bases had no gene match. CDR1 is MNHNS, CDR2 SASEGT, per germline. This CDR3 contains 14 residues. CDR3 DNA: TGTGCCAGCAGCACGACAGGGGGCGGTCAGCCCCAGCATTTT. It is translated as CASSTTGGGQPQHF.

The genes are TRBV9 and TRBJ2-3, with TRBD2 matching over 12 bases. The CDR3 runs to 16 residues. CDR1 SGDLS and CDR2 YYNGEE come from the germline V gene. V was clipped by 5 bases and J by 9 bases; unmatched bases: 13. The CDR3 here is CASSPRTSGALGTQYF. CDR3 DNA sequence: TGTGCCAGCAGTCCCAGGACTAGCGGGGCCTTGGGCACGCAGTATTTT.

This rearrangement joins TRBV10-1 to TRBJ2-1; the D gene is possibly TRBD2 (6 bases). CDR1 is WNHNN, CDR2 SYGVQD, per germline (reference sequence). Trimming removed 3 bases from V and 4 bases from J, with 7 bases in between. The CDR3 has 13 residues. The CDR3 reads CASSDGSYNEQFF. The CDR3 nucleotides read TGCGCCAGCAGTGACGGGAGTTACAATGAGCAGTTCTTC.

V and J are TRBV10-3 and TRBJ1-6; D possibly corresponds to TRBD1 (5 bases). The germline V gene encodes CDR1 ENHRY and CDR2 SYGVKD. Trimming removed 6 bases at V and 10 bases at J, with 22 bases between. This CDR3 has 16 amino acids. The CDR3 reads CAISPGQGSSASPLHF. CDR3 coding DNA: TGTGCCATCAGCCCTGGGCAGGGAAGTTCGGCATCACCCCTCCACTTT.

This chain joins TRBV4-1 and TRBJ2-1; 12 bases agree with TRBD2. The length of the CDR3 is 20 residues. Germline V gene sequence: CDR1 MGHRA, CDR2 YSYEKL. V shed 2 bases and J 5 bases; nucleotides not matched to a gene: 16. This CDR3 reads CASSQMIGGLAGFYNNEQFF. The CDR3 nucleotides are TGCGCCAGCAGCCAAATGATCGGAGGACTAGCGGGATTCTATAACAATGAGCAGTTCTTC.

The chain carries TRBV5-1 and TRBJ2-1; 11 bases are shared with TRBD2. Trimming removed 0 bases from V and 9 bases from J; junction bases left unmatched: 11. In germline, CDR1 is SGHRS, CDR2 YFSETQ. This CDR3 contains 17 residues. In DNA, the CDR3 is TGCGCCAGCAGCTTGGAAGGTCTTAGCGGGAGGGCCGCTGAGCAGTTCTTC. Translating it yields CASSLEGLSGRAAEQFF.

Concerning this clone itself: The same CDR3 also results from other DNA sequences found in this sample. The chain employs TRBV2 and TRBJ2-7; D is unresolved. The CDR3 totals 12 residues. Trimming pared 5 bases from V and 0 bases from J, leaving 5 bases between. Germline loops: CDR1 SNHLY, CDR2 FYNNEI. Here the CDR3 reads CASSRRSYEQYF. The CDR3 bases are TGTGCCAGCAGTCGTCGCTCCTACGAGCAGTACTTC.

V is TRBV6-5 and J is TRBJ1-5, with 9 bases fitting TRBD1. This CDR3 is built from 14 residues. J lost 6 bases, V lost 5 bases, and 5 bases had no gene match. The V gene's germline CDR1 is MNHEY and CDR2 SVGAGI. This chain's CDR3 is CASSKQGAFQPQHF. Here the CDR3 DNA reads TGTGCCAGCAGTAAACAGGGGGCATTTCAGCCCCAGCATTTT.

The chain uses TRBV7-2 and TRBJ1-2; D is ambiguous. This CDR3 is built from 11 residues. CDR1 and CDR2 (germline): SGHTA, FQGNSA. The V end was cut by 3 bases, the J end by 8 bases, with 7 bases between. CDR3 in amino acids: CASSFGEGYTF. The CDR3 DNA is TGTGCCAGCAGCTTCGGGGAGGGCTACACCTTC.

This chain links TRBV19 with TRBJ1-1; D gene unclear. The CDR3 covers 15 residues. The V end lost 3 bases, the J end lost 1 base, and 12 bases lay between the germline ends. Per the germline V gene, CDR1 is LNHDA and CDR2 is SQIVND (reference sequence). CDR3 nucleotides: TGTGCCAGTAGTATTCTCTCGGGTGGGAACACTGAAGCTTTCTTT. Translated, it gives CASSILSGGNTEAFF.

This chain uses TRBV9 with TRBJ2-1; 10 bases are shared with TRBD2. J gave up 7 bases and V 4 bases, and 8 bases lay outside the gene matches. Germline CDR1 is SGDLS and CDR2 is YYNGEE. CDR3 length: 15 amino acids. In DNA form, the CDR3 reads TGTGCCAGCAGCCTCCAAGCGGGAGGGCCGAATGAGCAGTTCTTC. This sequence encodes CASSLQAGGPNEQFF.

The chain is built from TRBV19 and TRBJ1-2, with 9 bases matching TRBD1. Per the germline V gene, CDR1 is LNHDA and CDR2 is SQIVND (reference sequence). Germline trimming cut 5 bases from V and 2 bases from J; bases unmatched to any gene: 6. The CDR3 extends over 15 amino acids. CDR3 sequence: CASSFPGQGNYGYTF. The CDR3, as DNA: TGTGCCAGTAGTTTTCCGGGACAGGGAAACTATGGCTACACCTTC.

DNA of the CDR3: TGTGCCAGCAACAGTTTCTACGAGCAGTACTTC. It is translated as CASNSFYEQYF. V gene TRBV2 combines with J gene TRBJ2-7; D is uncertain. V was clipped by 7 bases and J by 3 bases, with 7 bases between them. CDR1 and CDR2 from the germline V gene are SNHLY and FYNNEI. The CDR3 runs to 11 residues.

This chain uses TRBV28 with TRBJ2-7, with TRBD1 matching 7 bases. J was trimmed by 7 bases and V by 6 bases; bases with no gene match: 18. The germline V gene encodes CDR1 MDHEN and CDR2 SYDVKM. The CDR3 is 16 amino acids. The CDR3 nucleotides are TGTGCCAGCAGCTCCCCTCCCGACAGGGCGGTTGAGGAGCAGTACTTC. This translates into CASSSPPDRAVEEQYF.

The CDR3 bases are TGTGCCAGCAGTTTTCGGGGACAGGGTGTCGGCTACACCTTC. It encodes CASSFRGQGVGYTF. The chain recombines TRBV27 with TRBJ1-2; 9 bases agree with TRBD1. V trimming: 3 bases; J trimming: 8 bases; junction bases outside the gene matches: 7. The CDR3 runs 14 residues. Germline CDR1 is MNHEY and CDR2 is SMNVEV (reference sequence).

The chain links TRBV18 to TRBJ1-5; 8 positions match TRBD1. With 3 bases clipped from V and 7 bases from J, the junction kept 5 bases outside the gene matches. The CDR3 is 14 amino acids. In germline, CDR1 is KGHSH, CDR2 LQKENI. The CDR3 is CASSPAGGMQPQHF. DNA for the CDR3: TGTGCCAGCTCACCGGCAGGGGGCATGCAGCCCCAGCATTTT.

V gene TRBV7-6 combines with J gene TRBJ2-2; 7 bases map to TRBD1. Losses at the gene ends were 7 bases for V and 0 bases for J; bases not matched to a gene: 8. This CDR3 is 16 amino acids long. The V gene's germline CDR1 is SGHVS and CDR2 FNYEAQ. As DNA, the CDR3 is TGTGCCAGCACCCGAGGGCAGGGGGCGAACACCGGGGAGCTGTTTTTT. This sequence encodes CASTRGQGANTGELFF.

This sequence joins TRBV7-2 and TRBJ2-5; 8 bases line up with TRBD1. The better agreement between TRBJ2-7 and the DNA end casts doubt on the J call. Germline loops: CDR1 SGHTA, CDR2 FQGNSA. The CDR3 is made up of 14 amino acids. This CDR3 is CASSLDRASYEQYF. In DNA form, the CDR3 reads TGTGCCAGCAGCTTGGACAGGGCTTCCTACGAGCAGTACTTC.

This rearrangement joins TRBV9 to TRBJ2-7; D call uncertain. The assigned J gene may be wrong: the sequence end matches TRBJ2-1 better. CDR3 length equals 14 residues. Per germline, CDR1 SGDLS and CDR2 YYNGEE. CDR3 bases: TGTGCCAGCAGCGTGGGCCTGGGTTACAATGAGCAGTTCTTC. This encodes CASSVGLGYNEQFF.

The V and J genes are TRBV5-1 and TRBJ1-2; D is uncertain. V was trimmed by 0 bases and J by 4 bases, leaving 10 bases between them. CDR1 is SGHRS, CDR2 YFSETQ, per germline. This CDR3 is built from 14 residues. CDR3 bases: TGCGCCAGCAGCTTGGCCGATGGGCTCTATGGCTACACCTTC. Its protein product is CASSLADGLYGYTF. Full variable domain (remainder filled in from reference TRBV5-1 and TRBJ1-2): KAGVTQTPRYLIKTRGQQVTLSCSPISGHRSVSWYQQTPGQGLQFLFEYFSETQRNKGNFPGRFSGRQFSNSRSEMNVSTLELGDSALYLCASSLADGLYGYTFGSGTRLTVV.

The genes are TRBV10-3 and TRBJ1-2; D not certain. Trimming took off 3 bases at V and 8 bases at J, with 10 bases between the two ends. Looked up from germline, CDR1 is ENHRY and CDR2 is SYGVKD. The CDR3 length is 12 residues. CDR3 sequence (DNA): TGTGCCATCAGTGAATTACGGGGAGGCTACACCTTC. This gives the protein CAISELRGGYTF.

The chain couples TRBV19 to TRBJ2-7, with a weak D call TRBD1 (5 bases). V was shortened by 4 bases and J by 4 bases, with 8 bases between the two germline ends. The CDR3 contains 12 residues. Germline CDR1 LNHDA, CDR2 SQIVND (reference sequence). CDR3 amino acids: CASSKQGYEQYF. The CDR3 nucleotides are TGTGCCAGTAGTAAGCAGGGTTACGAGCAGTACTTC.

V gene TRBV15 combines with J gene TRBJ2-3; D is undetermined. Germline CDR1 reads LNHNV; CDR2 reads YYDKDF (reference sequence). Deletions cut 7 bases from V and 2 bases from J, with 10 bases between. This CDR3 has 13 residues. This CDR3 reads CATTYRYTDTQYF. The CDR3 DNA sequence: TGTGCCACCACTTACCGGTACACAGATACGCAGTATTTT.

The V call is TRBV6-5, the J call TRBJ1-2; D is possibly TRBD1 (5 bases). The CDR3 extends over 14 amino acids. V lost 2 bases, J lost 5 bases, and 12 bases lay in between. The V gene's germline CDR1 is MNHEY and CDR2 SVGAGI. CDR3 protein: CASSYGPGPYGYTF. The CDR3 nucleotides are TGTGCCAGCAGTTACGGTCCAGGGCCGTATGGCTACACCTTC.

This chain links TRBV27 with TRBJ2-7; perhaps TRBD2 as D (6 bases). The CDR3 is made up of 16 amino acids. The V end lost 7 bases, the J end lost 4 bases, and 23 bases lay between the germline ends. CDR1 MNHEY and CDR2 SMNVEV come from the germline V gene (reference sequence). CDR3 coding DNA: TGTGCCAGCATTCCCTTCGGGCGCGGGAACAATTACGAGCAGTACTTC. This encodes CASIPFGRGNNYEQYF.

With regard to this clone: The same CDR3 arises from other DNA sequences in this sample as well. V is TRBV6-1 and J is TRBJ1-5, with D tentatively TRBD1 (5 bases). The CDR3 runs 15 residues. Trimming stripped 4 bases from V and 3 bases from J, with 13 bases between. Per the germline V gene, CDR1 is MNHNS and CDR2 is SASEGT. CDR3 nucleotides: TGTGCCAGCAGTGGAGGAGGGGTGGTCAATCAGCCCCAGCATTTT. It codes for CASSGGGVVNQPQHF.